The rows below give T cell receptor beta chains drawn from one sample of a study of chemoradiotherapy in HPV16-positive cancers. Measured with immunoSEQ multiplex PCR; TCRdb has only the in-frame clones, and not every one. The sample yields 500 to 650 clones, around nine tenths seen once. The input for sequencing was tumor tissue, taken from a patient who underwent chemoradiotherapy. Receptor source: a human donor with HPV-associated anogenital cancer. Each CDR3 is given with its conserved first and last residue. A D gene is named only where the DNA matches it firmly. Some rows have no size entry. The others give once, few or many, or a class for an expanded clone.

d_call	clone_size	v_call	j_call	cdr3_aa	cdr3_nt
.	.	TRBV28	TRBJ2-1	CASSWTVLNEQFF	TGTGCCAGCAGTTGGACAGTCTTGAATGAGCAGTTCTTC
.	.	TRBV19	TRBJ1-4	CASSISEGRNEKLFF	TGTGCCAGTAGTATTTCGGAGGGCCGAAATGAAAAACTGTTTTTT
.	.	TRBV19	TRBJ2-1	CASRVGALGHEQFF	TGTGCCAGTAGAGTTGGCGCATTGGGGCATGAGCAGTTCTTC
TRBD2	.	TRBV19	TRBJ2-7	CASSAPTSGNYEQYF	TGTGCCAGTAGTGCCCCTACTAGCGGGAACTACGAGCAGTACTTC
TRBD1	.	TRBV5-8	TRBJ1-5	CASSETGDSNQPQHF	TGTGCCAGCAGCGAGACAGGGGATAGCAATCAGCCCCAGCATTTT
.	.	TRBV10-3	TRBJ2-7	CAISERGGPYEQYF	TGTGCCATCAGTGAACGAGGGGGGCCTTACGAGCAGTACTTC
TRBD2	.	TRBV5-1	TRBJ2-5	CASSLRGGAIVETQYF	TGCGCCAGCAGCTTACGCGGGGGGGCGATCGTAGAGACCCAGTACTTC
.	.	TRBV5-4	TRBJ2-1	CASSLVINPYGEQFF	TGTGCCAGCAGCTTGGTTATCAATCCATACGGTGAGCAGTTCTTC
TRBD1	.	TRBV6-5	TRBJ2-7	CATYGQGSYEQYF	TGTGCCACCTACGGACAGGGCAGCTACGAGCAGTACTTC
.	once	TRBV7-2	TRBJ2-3	CASSFPTDTQYF	TGTGCCAGCAGCTTCCCCACAGATACGCAGTATTTT
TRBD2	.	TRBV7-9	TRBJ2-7	CASSLVVPGLGFPYEQYF	TGTGCCAGCAGCTTAGTAGTGCCGGGACTAGGGTTCCCCTACGAGCAGTACTTC
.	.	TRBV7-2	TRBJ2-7	CASSPRIRQIPSYEQYF	TGTGCCAGCAGCCCGCGGATAAGACAGATTCCTTCCTACGAGCAGTACTTC
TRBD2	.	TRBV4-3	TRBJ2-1	CASSQDRASGGADEQFF	TGCGCCAGCAGCCAGGACCGCGCTAGCGGGGGGGCGGATGAGCAGTTCTTC
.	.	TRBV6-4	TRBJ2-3	CASSASGGGTDTQYF	TGTGCCAGCAGCGCCTCCGGAGGGGGAACAGATACGCAGTATTTT
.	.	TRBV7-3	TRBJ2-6	CASSPHRAGANVLTF	TGTGCCAGCAGCCCACACCGGGCTGGGGCCAACGTCCTGACTTTC
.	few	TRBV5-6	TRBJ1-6	CASSLNRLSNSPLHF	TGTGCCAGCAGCTTGAACAGGTTAAGCAATTCACCCCTCCACTTT
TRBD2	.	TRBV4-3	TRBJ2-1	CASSQEAGGSYNEQFF	TGCGCCAGCAGCCAAGAAGCGGGGGGCTCCTACAATGAGCAGTTCTTC
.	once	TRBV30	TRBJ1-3	CAFMSEVASGNTIYF	TGTGCCTTTATGTCAGAGGTTGCCTCTGGAAACACCATATATTTT
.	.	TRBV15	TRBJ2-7	CATSRAIYEQYF	TGTGCCACCAGCAGGGCCATCTACGAGCAGTACTTC
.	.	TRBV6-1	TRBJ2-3	CASSDTPMRDTQYF	TGTGCCAGCAGTGACACCCCTATGAGGGATACGCAGTATTTT
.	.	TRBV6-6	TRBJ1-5	CASSTTNGAQHF	TGTGCCAGCAGTACAACCAATGGGGCCCAGCATTTT
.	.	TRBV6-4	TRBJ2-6	CASSESTASGANVLTF	TGTGCCAGCAGTGAGAGTACGGCCTCTGGGGCCAACGTCCTGACTTTC
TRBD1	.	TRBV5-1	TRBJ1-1	CASSPDRQGKAFF	TGCGCCAGCAGCCCGGACCGACAGGGTAAAGCTTTCTTT
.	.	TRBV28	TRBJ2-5	CASSSPARETQYF	TGTGCCAGCAGTTCCCCGGCGCGGGAGACCCAGTACTTC
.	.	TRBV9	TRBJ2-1	CASSVVPEPNEQFF	TGTGCCAGCAGCGTAGTCCCAGAGCCGAATGAGCAGTTCTTC
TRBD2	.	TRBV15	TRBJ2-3	CATSRGSGRVDTQYF	TGTGCCACCAGCAGAGGTAGCGGGAGAGTGGATACGCAGTATTTT
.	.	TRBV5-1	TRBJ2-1	CASSLELIDEQFF	TGCGCCAGCAGCTTGGAACTAATCGATGAGCAGTTCTTC
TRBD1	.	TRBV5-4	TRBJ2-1	CASSGLDRGNEQFF	TGTGCCAGCAGCGGGTTGGACAGGGGGAATGAGCAGTTCTTC
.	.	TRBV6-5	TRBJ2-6	CASREGGANVLTF	TGTGCCAGCAGGGAAGGGGGGGCCAACGTCCTGACTTTC
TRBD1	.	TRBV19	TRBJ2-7	CASSVPGQGVVKQYF	TGTGCCAGTAGTGTCCCGGGACAGGGGGTAGTTAAGCAGTACTTC
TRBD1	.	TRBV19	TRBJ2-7	CASRRGTELSEQYF	TGTGCCAGCAGACGAGGGACAGAACTTTCCGAGCAGTACTTC
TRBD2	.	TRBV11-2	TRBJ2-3	CASRSGSGSADTQYF	TGTGCCAGCAGATCGGGCAGCGGGAGTGCAGATACGCAGTATTTT
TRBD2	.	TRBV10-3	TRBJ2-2	CAISGSSGANTGELFF	TGTGCCATCAGTGGGTCTAGCGGCGCGAACACCGGGGAGCTGTTTTTT
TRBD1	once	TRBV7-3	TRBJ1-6	CASSQGASSPLHF	TGTGCCAGCAGCCAGGGGGCGAGTTCACCCCTCCACTTT